The T cell receptor (beta chain) described here comes from a study of OX40 agonist ivuxolimab in advanced cancers. Study in general: Patients were dosed with the agonistic anti-OX40 (CD134) antibody ivuxolimab. Three patients, one with hepatocellular carcinoma and two with cutaneous melanoma, responded partially.

Study conclusions and caveats: Fewer expanded clones were found on average in CD4+ than in CD8+ T cells.

TCRdb's table, derived via immunoSEQ multiplex PCR, lists solely in-frame clones and lacks some. This sample has 80,000 or so clones, with 85% found just once. Researchers took blood at baseline, on cycle 4 day 1, and on cycle 7 day 1. On this clone: What it binds is not known.

The germline V gene has CDR1 ENHRY and CDR2 SYGVKD. The CDR3 has 15 amino acids. V gave up 4 bases and J gave up 0 bases, with 11 bases separating them. This TCR came from an adult with an advanced solid tumor such as melanoma, head and neck, liver or kidney cancer. This sample comprised CD4+ or CD8+ T cells sorted from blood, obtained in a trial of the OX40 agonist ivuxolimab. The chain employs TRBV10-3 and TRBJ2-3; D call uncertain. The CDR3 reads CAISALHKSTDTQYF. In DNA, the CDR3 is TGTGCCATCAGTGCCCTCCACAAGAGCACAGATACGCAGTATTTT.